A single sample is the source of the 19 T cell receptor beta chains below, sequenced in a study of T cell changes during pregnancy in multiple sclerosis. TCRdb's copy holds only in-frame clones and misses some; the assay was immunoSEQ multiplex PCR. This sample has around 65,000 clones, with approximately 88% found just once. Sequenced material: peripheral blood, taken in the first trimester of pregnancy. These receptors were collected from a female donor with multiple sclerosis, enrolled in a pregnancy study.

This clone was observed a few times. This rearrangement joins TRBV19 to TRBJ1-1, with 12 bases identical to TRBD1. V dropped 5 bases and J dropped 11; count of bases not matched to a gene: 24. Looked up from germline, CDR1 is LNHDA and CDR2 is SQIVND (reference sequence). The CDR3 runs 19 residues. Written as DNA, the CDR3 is TGTGCCAGTAGTGGGGACAGGGGGCTCGTAAATCCTTACACGGAATTGGCTTTCTTT. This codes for CASSGDRGLVNPYTELAFF.

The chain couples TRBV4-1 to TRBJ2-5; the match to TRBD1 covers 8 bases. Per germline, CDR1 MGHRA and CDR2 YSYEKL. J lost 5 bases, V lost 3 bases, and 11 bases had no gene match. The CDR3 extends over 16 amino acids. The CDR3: CASSHAFPGQDETQYF. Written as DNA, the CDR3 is TGCGCCAGCAGCCATGCTTTTCCGGGACAGGACGAGACCCAGTACTTC.

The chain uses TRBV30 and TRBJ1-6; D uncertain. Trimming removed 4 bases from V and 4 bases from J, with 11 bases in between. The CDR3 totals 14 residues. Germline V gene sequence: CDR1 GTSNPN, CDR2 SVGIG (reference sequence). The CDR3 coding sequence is TGTGCCTGGAAAGTGGCGGGTTATAATTCACCCCTCCACTTT. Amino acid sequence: CAWKVAGYNSPLHF.

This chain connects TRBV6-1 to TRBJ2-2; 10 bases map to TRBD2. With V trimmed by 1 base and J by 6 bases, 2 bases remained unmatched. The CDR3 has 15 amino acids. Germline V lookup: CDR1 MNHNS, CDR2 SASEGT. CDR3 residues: CASSEDLAGAGELFF. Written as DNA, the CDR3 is TGTGCCAGCAGTGAAGACCTAGCGGGAGCCGGGGAGCTGTTTTTT.

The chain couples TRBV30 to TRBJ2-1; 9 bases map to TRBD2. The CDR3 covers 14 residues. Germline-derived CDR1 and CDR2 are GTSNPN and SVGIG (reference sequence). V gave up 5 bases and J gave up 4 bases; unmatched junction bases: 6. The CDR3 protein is CAWGSSGVYNEQFF. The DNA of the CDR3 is TGTGCCTGGGGGTCTAGCGGGGTGTACAATGAGCAGTTCTTC.

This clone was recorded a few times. The CDR3: CASSIDPASRANEQFF. CDR3 bases: TGTGCCAGTAGTATAGATCCCGCTAGCCGCGCGAATGAGCAGTTCTTC. The chain recombines TRBV19 with TRBJ2-1; TRBD2 might be the D (5 bases). The V end lost 0 bases, the J end lost 7 bases, and 16 bases lay between the germline ends. Germline loops: CDR1 LNHDA, CDR2 SQIVND (reference sequence). The CDR3 sequence is 16 residues long.

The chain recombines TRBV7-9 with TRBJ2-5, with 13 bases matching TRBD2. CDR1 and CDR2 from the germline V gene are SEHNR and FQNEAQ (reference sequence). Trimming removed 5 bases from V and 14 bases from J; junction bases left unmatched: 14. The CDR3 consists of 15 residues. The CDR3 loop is CASSRPGLAGLGAYF. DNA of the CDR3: TGTGCCAGCAGCCGTCCGGGACTAGCGGGGCTGGGGGCTTACTTC. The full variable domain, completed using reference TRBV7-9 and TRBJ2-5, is DTGVSQNPRHKITKRGQNVTFRCDPISEHNRLYWYRQTLGQGPEFLTYFQNEAQLEKSRLLSDRFSAERPKGSFSTLEIQRTEQGDSAMYLCASSRPGLAGLGAYFGPGTRLLVL.

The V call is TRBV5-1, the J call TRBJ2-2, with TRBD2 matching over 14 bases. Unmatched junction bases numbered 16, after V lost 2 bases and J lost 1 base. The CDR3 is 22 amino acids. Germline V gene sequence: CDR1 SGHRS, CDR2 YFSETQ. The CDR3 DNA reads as TGCGCCAGCAGCTTACTCCCGGGACTAGCGGGAGCGGGATCTGTGAACACCGGGGAGCTGTTTTTT. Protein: CASSLLPGLAGAGSVNTGELFF.

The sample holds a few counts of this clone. CDR3 in DNA: TGTGCCAGCAGTTACTCGTGGCCCTACAATGAGCAGTTCTTC. Residues: CASSYSWPYNEQFF. The chain couples TRBV6-5 to TRBJ2-1; D is uncertain. Germline CDR1 reads MNHEY; CDR2 reads SVGAGI. Trimming removed 0 bases from V and 2 bases from J, with 5 bases in between. This CDR3 region has 14 residues.

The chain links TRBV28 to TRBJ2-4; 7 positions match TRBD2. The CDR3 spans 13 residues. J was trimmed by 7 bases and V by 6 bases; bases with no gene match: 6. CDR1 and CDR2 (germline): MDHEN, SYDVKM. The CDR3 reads CASRTSRANIQYF. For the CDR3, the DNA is TGTGCCAGCAGGACTAGCCGCGCGAACATTCAGTACTTC.

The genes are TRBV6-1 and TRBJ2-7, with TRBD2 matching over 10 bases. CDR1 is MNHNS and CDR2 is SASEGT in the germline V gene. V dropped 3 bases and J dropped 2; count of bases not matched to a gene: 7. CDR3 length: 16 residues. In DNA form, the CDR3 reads TGTGCCAGCAGTGACGTTACTAGCGGGGACCCCTACGAGCAGTACTTC. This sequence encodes CASSDVTSGDPYEQYF.

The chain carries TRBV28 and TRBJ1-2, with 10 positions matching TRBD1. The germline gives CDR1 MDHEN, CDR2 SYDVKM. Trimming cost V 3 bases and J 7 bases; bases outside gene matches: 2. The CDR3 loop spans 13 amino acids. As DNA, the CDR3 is TGTGCCAGCAGTTTGGACAGGGGGGTTGGCTACACCTTC. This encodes CASSLDRGVGYTF.

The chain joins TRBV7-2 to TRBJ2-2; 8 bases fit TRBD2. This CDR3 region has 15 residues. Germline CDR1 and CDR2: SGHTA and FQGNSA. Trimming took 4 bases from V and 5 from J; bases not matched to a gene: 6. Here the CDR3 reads CASSSKRERTGELFF. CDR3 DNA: TGTGCCAGCAGCTCTAAGCGGGAGAGGACCGGGGAGCTGTTTTTT.

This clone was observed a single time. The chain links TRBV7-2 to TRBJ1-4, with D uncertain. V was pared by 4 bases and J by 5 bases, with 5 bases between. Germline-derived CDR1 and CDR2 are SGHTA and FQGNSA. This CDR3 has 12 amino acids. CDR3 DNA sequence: TGTGCCAGCAGCTCCCTAAATGAAAAACTGTTTTTT. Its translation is CASSSLNEKLFF.

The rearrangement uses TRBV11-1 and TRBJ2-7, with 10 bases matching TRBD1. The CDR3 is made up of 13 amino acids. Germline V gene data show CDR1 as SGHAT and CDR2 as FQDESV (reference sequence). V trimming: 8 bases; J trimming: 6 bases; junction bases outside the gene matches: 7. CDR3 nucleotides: TGTGCCAGCGGCAGACAGGGGGCGGGCGAGCAGTACTTC. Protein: CASGRQGAGEQYF.

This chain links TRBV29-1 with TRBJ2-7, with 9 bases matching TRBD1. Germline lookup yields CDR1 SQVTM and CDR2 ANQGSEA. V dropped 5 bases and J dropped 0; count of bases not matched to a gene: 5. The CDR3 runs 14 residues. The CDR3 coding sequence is TGCAGCGTTCAAAGGGGACAGGGCTCCTACGAGCAGTACTTC. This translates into CSVQRGQGSYEQYF.

CDR3 nucleotide sequence: TGTGCCAGCAGCCCCGGACTAGCCGAGACCCAGTACTTC. Its protein is CASSPGLAETQYF. The chain combines TRBV7-2 with TRBJ2-5; 8 bases are shared with TRBD2. After removal of 5 bases from V and 5 bases from J, the junction contained 4 bases not matched to a gene. Germline V gives CDR1 SGHTA, CDR2 FQGNSA. This CDR3 is 13 amino acids long.

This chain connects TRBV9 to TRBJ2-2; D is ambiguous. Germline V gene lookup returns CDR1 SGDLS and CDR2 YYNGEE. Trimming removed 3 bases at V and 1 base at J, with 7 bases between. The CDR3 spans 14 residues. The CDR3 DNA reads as TGTGCCAGCAGCGCCCCCAAGAACACCGGGGAGCTGTTTTTT. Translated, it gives CASSAPKNTGELFF.

The CDR3 is CASSLAGHVSGNTIYF. The CDR3 nucleotides read TGCGCCAGCAGCTTGGCGGGACACGTCTCTGGAAACACCATATATTTT. The chain links TRBV5-1 to TRBJ1-3; D is perhaps TRBD1 (6 bases). With 0 bases removed from V and 0 bases from J, the gap between germline ends came to 10 bases. The CDR3 consists of 16 residues. Germline-derived CDR1 and CDR2 are SGHRS and YFSETQ. Complete variable domain (other parts from reference TRBV5-1 and TRBJ1-3): KAGVTQTPRYLIKTRGQQVTLSCSPISGHRSVSWYQQTPGQGLQFLFEYFSETQRNKGNFPGRFSGRQFSNSRSEMNVSTLELGDSALYLCASSLAGHVSGNTIYFGEGSWLTVV.